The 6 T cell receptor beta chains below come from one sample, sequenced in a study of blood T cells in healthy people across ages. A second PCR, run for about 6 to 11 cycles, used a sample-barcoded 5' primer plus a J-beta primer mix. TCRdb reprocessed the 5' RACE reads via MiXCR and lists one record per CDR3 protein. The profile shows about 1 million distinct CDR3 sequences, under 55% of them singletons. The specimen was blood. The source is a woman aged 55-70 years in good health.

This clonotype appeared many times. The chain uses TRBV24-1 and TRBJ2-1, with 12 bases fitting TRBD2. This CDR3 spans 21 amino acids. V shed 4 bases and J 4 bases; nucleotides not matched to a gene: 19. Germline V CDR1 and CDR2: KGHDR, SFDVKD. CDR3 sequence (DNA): TGTGCCACCAGTGACTCCTCCCCGGGACTAGCGGGCTCAGGGGGGTACAATGAGCAGTTCTTC. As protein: CATSDSSPGLAGSGGYNEQFF.

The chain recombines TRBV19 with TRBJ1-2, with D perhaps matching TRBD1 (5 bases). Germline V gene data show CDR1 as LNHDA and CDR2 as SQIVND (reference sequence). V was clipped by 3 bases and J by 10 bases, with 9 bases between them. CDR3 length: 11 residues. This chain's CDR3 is CASSITGVYTF. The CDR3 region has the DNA TGTGCCAGTAGTATCACAGGCGTCTACACCTTC.

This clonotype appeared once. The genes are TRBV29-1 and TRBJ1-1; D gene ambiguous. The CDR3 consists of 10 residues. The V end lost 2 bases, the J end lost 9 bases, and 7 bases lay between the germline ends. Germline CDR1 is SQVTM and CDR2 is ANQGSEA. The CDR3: CSVERQKAFF. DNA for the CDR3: TGCAGCGTTGAAAGGCAAAAAGCTTTCTTT.

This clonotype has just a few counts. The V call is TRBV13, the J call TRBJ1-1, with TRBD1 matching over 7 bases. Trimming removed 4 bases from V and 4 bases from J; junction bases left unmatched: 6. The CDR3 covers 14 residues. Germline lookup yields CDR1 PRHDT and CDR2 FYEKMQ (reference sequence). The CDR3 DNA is TGTGCCAGCAGCTCCCCGACAGGGTCCACTGAAGCTTTCTTT. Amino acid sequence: CASSSPTGSTEAFF.

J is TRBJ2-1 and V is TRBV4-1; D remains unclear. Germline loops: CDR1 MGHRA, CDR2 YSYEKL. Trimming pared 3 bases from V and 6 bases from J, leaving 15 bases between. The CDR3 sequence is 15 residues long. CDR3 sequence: CASSHRADLLNEQFF. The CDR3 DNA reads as TGCGCCAGCAGCCACCGGGCGGATCTCCTCAATGAGCAGTTCTTC.

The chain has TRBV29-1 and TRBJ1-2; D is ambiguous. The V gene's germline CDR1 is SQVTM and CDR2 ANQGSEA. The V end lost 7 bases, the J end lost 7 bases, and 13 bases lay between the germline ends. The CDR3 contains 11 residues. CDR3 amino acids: CSDSTGLGYTF. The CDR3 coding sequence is TGCAGCGACTCGACCGGACTTGGCTACACCTTC. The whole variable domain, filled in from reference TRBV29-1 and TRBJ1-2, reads SAVISQKPSRDICQRGTSLTIQCQVDSQVTMMFWYRQQPGQSLTLIATANQGSEATYESGFVIDKFPISRPNLTFSTLTVSNMSPEDSSIYLCSDSTGLGYTFGSGTRLTVV.